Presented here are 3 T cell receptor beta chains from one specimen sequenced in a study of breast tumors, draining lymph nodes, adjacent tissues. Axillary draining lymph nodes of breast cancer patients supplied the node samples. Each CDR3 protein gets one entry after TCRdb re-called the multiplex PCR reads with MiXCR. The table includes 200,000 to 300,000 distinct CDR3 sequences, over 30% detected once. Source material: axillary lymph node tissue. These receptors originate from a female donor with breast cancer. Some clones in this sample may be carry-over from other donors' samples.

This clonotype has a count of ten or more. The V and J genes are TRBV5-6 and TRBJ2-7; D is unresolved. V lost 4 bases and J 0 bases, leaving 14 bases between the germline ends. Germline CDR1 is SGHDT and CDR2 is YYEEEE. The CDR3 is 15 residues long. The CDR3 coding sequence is TGTGCCAGCAGCCGTGGCGGCTGGAGCTCCTACGAGCAGTACTTC. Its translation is CASSRGGWSSYEQYF.

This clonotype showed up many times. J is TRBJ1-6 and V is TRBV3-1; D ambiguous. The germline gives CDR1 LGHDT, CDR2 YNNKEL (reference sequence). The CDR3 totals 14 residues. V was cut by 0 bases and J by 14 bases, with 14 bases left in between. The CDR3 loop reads CASSQEDSQRTLHF. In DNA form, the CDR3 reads TGTGCCAGCAGCCAAGAGGATAGCCAGAGGACCCTCCACTTT.

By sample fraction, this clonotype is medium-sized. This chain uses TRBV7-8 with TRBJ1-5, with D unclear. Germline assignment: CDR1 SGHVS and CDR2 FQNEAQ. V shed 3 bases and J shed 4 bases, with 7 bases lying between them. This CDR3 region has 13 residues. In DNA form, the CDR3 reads TGTGCCAGCAGCTTTGGTGGGAATCAGCCCCAGCATTTT. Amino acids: CASSFGGNQPQHF. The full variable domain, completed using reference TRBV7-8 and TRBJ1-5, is GAGVSQSPRYKVAKRGQDVALRCDPISGHVSLFWYQQALGQGPEFLTYFQNEAQLDKSGLPSDRFFAERPEGSVSTLKIQRTQQEDSAVYLCASSFGGNQPQHFGDGTRLSIL.